Shown below are 32 T cell receptor beta chains from a single sample sequenced in a study of cytomegalovirus exposure and HLA in healthy donors. PCR employed 60 Vbeta and 13 Jbeta primers. The protocol was immunoSEQ multiplex PCR, while the TCRdb copy is restricted to in-frame clones and leaves out a portion. The sample includes fewer than 250,000 clones, approximately 85% of them seen just once. Specimen: PBMCs. The receptors shown here come from a man younger than 35 in good health and CMV-seronegative.

The chain is built from TRBV7-9 and TRBJ2-1, with D tentatively TRBD1 (5 bases). V lost 5 bases, J lost 7 bases, and 18 bases lay in between. The CDR3 consists of 15 residues. Germline V lookup: CDR1 SEHNR, CDR2 FQNEAQ (reference sequence). The DNA for the CDR3 is TGTGCCAGCAGCCCTCGACAGATAGCTTCGAATGAGCAGTTCTTC. Protein sequence: CASSPRQIASNEQFF. Drawing the rest from reference TRBV7-9 and TRBJ2-1, the complete variable domain is DTGVSQNPRHKITKRGQNVTFRCDPISEHNRLYWYRQTLGQGPEFLTYFQNEAQLEKSRLLSDRFSAERPKGSFSTLEIQRTEQGDSAMYLCASSPRQIASNEQFFGPGTRLTVL.

V usage is TRBV5-1 and J usage is TRBJ2-1; 7 nucleotides align to TRBD1. The CDR3 spans 16 residues. J was trimmed by 3 bases and V by 4 bases; bases with no gene match: 10. Germline V CDR1 and CDR2: SGHRS, YFSETQ. CDR3: CASSPRPGQSYNEQFF. The CDR3 DNA reads TGCGCCAGCAGCCCAAGACCGGGACAGAGCTACAATGAGCAGTTCTTC. Combining the CDR3 with reference TRBV5-1 and TRBJ2-1 gives the whole variable domain KAGVTQTPRYLIKTRGQQVTLSCSPISGHRSVSWYQQTPGQGLQFLFEYFSETQRNKGNFPGRFSGRQFSNSRSEMNVSTLELGDSALYLCASSPRPGQSYNEQFFGPGTRLTVL.

A single count supports this clone. The chain carries TRBV7-3 and TRBJ2-1; 8 nucleotides align to TRBD2. The CDR3 runs 14 residues. V lost 5 bases, J lost 8 bases, and 8 bases stayed unmatched. Germline V gene sequence: CDR1 SGHTA, CDR2 FQGTGA. The CDR3 loop is CASSQLAGKHEQFF. Here the CDR3 DNA reads TGTGCCAGCAGCCAATTAGCGGGGAAACATGAGCAGTTCTTC.

In its sample, this clone was seen once. The CDR3 reads CASSIISSDRDGQPQHF. CDR3 nucleotide sequence: TGTGCCAGTAGTATTATTTCTTCCGACAGGGACGGTCAGCCCCAGCATTTT. The chain carries TRBV19 and TRBJ1-5; TRBD1 matches 7 bases. Germline V gene data show CDR1 as LNHDA and CDR2 as SQIVND (reference sequence). CDR3 size: 17 residues. With 3 bases clipped from V and 6 bases from J, the junction kept 14 bases outside the gene matches.

This chain uses TRBV19 with TRBJ1-2; the D is unclear. The length of the CDR3 is 15 residues. V was cut by 4 bases and J by 4 bases, with 16 bases left in between. The germline V gene has CDR1 LNHDA and CDR2 SQIVND (reference sequence). The CDR3 DNA reads as TGTGCCAGTAGTAGCCTCGAGGGAGTCGGCTATGGCTACACCTTC. Translating it yields CASSSLEGVGYGYTF.

In its sample, this clone was seen once. The rearrangement links TRBV4-2 to TRBJ1-2; D is possibly TRBD1 (5 bases). CDR3 size: 13 residues. Germline-derived CDR1 and CDR2 are LGHNA and YNFKEQ. V gave up 6 bases and J gave up 4 bases, with 12 bases separating them. CDR3 residues: CASSQQEFYGYTF. The CDR3 DNA sequence: TGTGCCAGCAGTCAACAGGAATTCTATGGCTACACCTTC.

For this clone: Relative to the germline gene, one junction end is altered; a read error may explain this. V and J are TRBV20-1 and TRBJ2-5; possibly TRBD2 for D (5 bases). The CDR3 covers 11 residues. In germline, CDR1 is DFQATT, CDR2 SNEGSKA (reference sequence). This chain's CDR3 is CSARGASRLNF. The CDR3 DNA follows: TGCAGTGCTAGAGGGGCTAGCCGACTCAACTTC.

This chain joins TRBV9 and TRBJ2-2, with D tentatively TRBD2 (6 bases). V was clipped by 4 bases and J by 5 bases, with 12 bases between them. The germline V gene encodes CDR1 SGDLS and CDR2 YYNGEE. The CDR3 is 14 residues long. The CDR3 nucleotides are TGTGCCAGCAGCTCCACGGGGGTAACCGGGGAGCTGTTTTTT. Residues: CASSSTGVTGELFF.

The rearrangement links TRBV6-6 to TRBJ2-2; 8 bases line up with TRBD1. The J segment lost 5 bases and the V segment lost 6 bases, leaving 5 bases of the junction unmatched. The V gene's germline CDR1 is MNHNY and CDR2 SVGAGI (reference sequence). CDR3 length: 14 residues. CDR3 nucleotide sequence: TGTGCCAGCAGCGGAACAGGGGGTACCGGGGAGCTGTTTTTT. Its translation: CASSGTGGTGELFF.

The CDR3 DNA is TGCGCCAGCAGCTACAGGGGTAGCAATCAGCCCCAGCATTTT. Amino acid sequence: CASSYRGSNQPQHF. The chain carries TRBV10-1 and TRBJ1-5; 7 bases fit TRBD1. V shed 6 bases and J 0 bases; nucleotides not matched to a gene: 2. CDR3 length: 14 residues. Germline V gene data show CDR1 as WNHNN and CDR2 as SYGVQD (reference sequence).

The V and J genes are TRBV7-6 and TRBJ1-1; the D is unclear. The V end was cut by 5 bases, the J end by 4 bases, with 17 bases between. The CDR3 sequence is 15 residues long. The germline V gene encodes CDR1 SGHVS and CDR2 FNYEAQ. CDR3 DNA: TGTGCCAGCAGCCCTCGCGGGAGGGTACCCACTGAAGCTTTCTTT. Amino acids: CASSPRGRVPTEAFF.

The rearrangement uses TRBV5-1 and TRBJ2-7, with D tentatively TRBD2 (7 bases). V shed 0 bases and J shed 5 bases, with 15 bases lying between them. Germline-derived CDR1 and CDR2 are SGHRS and YFSETQ. This CDR3 contains 15 residues. CDR3 residues: CASSLEVGGADEQYF. DNA for the CDR3: TGCGCCAGCAGCTTGGAGGTGGGGGGGGCCGACGAGCAGTACTTC.

There are a few counts of this clone. The chain recombines TRBV19 with TRBJ1-2; 9 nucleotides match TRBD1. This CDR3 is 15 amino acids long. V shed 7 bases, J shed 8 bases, and the junction held 14 bases outside the gene matches. Germline V gene data show CDR1 as LNHDA and CDR2 as SQIVND (reference sequence). In DNA, the CDR3 is TGTGCCAGTACCTACGCGGTTGGACAGGGGACCGGCTACACCTTC. Its translation: CASTYAVGQGTGYTF.

This clone was recorded once. The chain uses TRBV10-3 and TRBJ1-2; 11 bases align to TRBD1. The CDR3 loop spans 13 amino acids. Germline V gene sequence: CDR1 ENHRY, CDR2 SYGVKD. Unmatched junction bases numbered 7, after V lost 9 bases and J lost 7 bases. CDR3: CAIQPGQGGGYTF. The CDR3 DNA reads as TGTGCCATACAACCGGGACAGGGGGGTGGCTACACCTTC.

This rearrangement joins TRBV7-2 to TRBJ2-5; 13 bases fit TRBD2. The CDR3 consists of 16 residues. V shed 4 bases, J shed 4 bases, and the junction held 6 bases outside the gene matches. CDR1 is SGHTA, CDR2 FQGNSA, per germline. The CDR3 loop is CASSSGLAGVGETQYF. The CDR3, as DNA: TGTGCCAGCAGCTCCGGACTAGCGGGGGTAGGAGAGACCCAGTACTTC.

This rearrangement joins TRBV7-9 to TRBJ2-7; 9 bases map to TRBD1. This CDR3 comprises 14 residues. The V and J ends lost 5 bases and 2 bases, in that order; junction bases with no gene match: 4. Germline V lookup: CDR1 SEHNR, CDR2 FQNEAQ (reference sequence). CDR3 region: CASSTGQGTYEQYF. The CDR3 DNA sequence: TGTGCCAGCAGCACGGGACAGGGAACCTACGAGCAGTACTTC.

The chain recombines TRBV5-1 with TRBJ1-2; TRBD1 might be the D (6 bases). The CDR3 has 16 amino acids. Trimming took off 0 bases at V and 1 base at J, with 13 bases between the two ends. The germline V gene has CDR1 SGHRS and CDR2 YFSETQ. This chain's CDR3 is CASSLDPRGDNYGYTF. As DNA, the CDR3 is TGCGCCAGCAGCTTGGACCCCAGGGGCGATAACTATGGCTACACCTTC.

The rearrangement joins TRBV4-3 to TRBJ1-4; no firm D call. V lost 5 bases and J 9 bases, leaving 16 bases between the germline ends. The germline CDR1 and CDR2 sequences are LGHNA and YSLEER. The length of the CDR3 is 14 residues. CDR3 sequence: CASSVGGEVKKLFF. Written as DNA, the CDR3 is TGCGCCAGCAGCGTCGGCGGAGAAGTTAAAAAACTGTTTTTT.

J is TRBJ2-5 and V is TRBV5-1; D unclear. This CDR3 region has 14 residues. V lost 2 bases to trimming and J lost 3 bases, with 11 bases between them. Germline values: CDR1 SGHRS, CDR2 YFSETQ. The CDR3 DNA reads TGCGCCAGCAGCTTCGATAGCTTTAAAGAGACCCAGTACTTC. Protein product: CASSFDSFKETQYF. Full variable domain (missing parts from reference TRBV5-1 and TRBJ2-5): KAGVTQTPRYLIKTRGQQVTLSCSPISGHRSVSWYQQTPGQGLQFLFEYFSETQRNKGNFPGRFSGRQFSNSRSEMNVSTLELGDSALYLCASSFDSFKETQYFGPGTRLLVL.

The J gene is TRBJ2-5, the V gene TRBV9, with 10 positions matching TRBD2. Germline trimming cut 3 bases from V and 7 bases from J; bases unmatched to any gene: 9. Germline CDR1 and CDR2: SGDLS and YYNGEE. The CDR3 is 15 amino acids. The CDR3 region has the DNA TGTGCCAGCAGCGGGACTAGCGGCCTCTCAGGGACCCAGTACTTC. It yields the protein CASSGTSGLSGTQYF.

The rearrangement uses TRBV7-8 and TRBJ1-3; D remains unclear. Germline CDR1 is SGHVS and CDR2 is FQNEAQ. This CDR3 region has 16 residues. V was trimmed by 2 bases and J by 0 bases, leaving 11 bases between them. This chain's CDR3 is CASSLSTGHSGNTIYF. CDR3 bases: TGTGCCAGCAGCTTAAGTACCGGTCACTCTGGAAACACCATATATTTT.

The chain links TRBV6-5 to TRBJ2-3; 7 bases are shared with TRBD1. J gave up 0 bases and V 5 bases, and 2 bases lay outside the gene matches. The CDR3 loop spans 14 amino acids. The germline V gene encodes CDR1 MNHEY and CDR2 SVGAGI. The CDR3, as DNA: TGTGCCAGCAGTCCGGGACAGAGCACAGATACGCAGTATTTT. It translates to CASSPGQSTDTQYF.

V gene TRBV7-9 combines with J gene TRBJ2-3; D might be TRBD2 (5 bases). The CDR3 is 14 amino acids. Germline V gives CDR1 SEHNR, CDR2 FQNEAQ (reference sequence). V was pared by 1 base and J by 5 bases, with 10 bases between. The CDR3 region has the DNA TGTGCCAGCAGCTTAGAGACTACATTAGATACGCAGTATTTT. Its translation is CASSLETTLDTQYF.

About this clone itself: This same CDR3 is encoded by further DNA sequences in the sample. The chain has TRBV7-9 and TRBJ2-3; D uncertain. The CDR3 is made up of 12 amino acids. Germline CDR1 reads SEHNR; CDR2 reads FQNEAQ (reference sequence). Trimming shortened V by 4 bases and J by 2 bases, and 4 bases separated the two germline ends. DNA of the CDR3: TGTGCCAGCAGCTCAGTCACAGATACGCAGTATTTT. Protein sequence: CASSSVTDTQYF.

Comments on this clone: One end of the junction does not line up with germline, which may come from a read error. Distinct nucleotide sequences in the sample also encode this CDR3. V gene TRBV12-5 combines with J gene TRBJ2-3, with D possibly TRBD1 on 5 matching bases. Per germline, CDR1 LGHNT and CDR2 FRNRAP. The CDR3 totals 15 residues. The CDR3 DNA reads TGTGCTAGTGGTTTGTTCGGTCAGGGCACAGACACGCAGTATTTT. This codes for CASGLFGQGTDTQYF.

CDR3 sequence: CASIIRGFTGELFF. As DNA, the CDR3 is TGTGCCAGCATTATCCGAGGGTTCACCGGGGAGCTGTTTTTT. The rearrangement joins TRBV7-2 to TRBJ2-2, with TRBD2 as a possible D gene (5 bases). This CDR3 contains 14 residues. Looked up from germline, CDR1 is SGHTA and CDR2 is FQGNSA. V was shortened by 7 bases and J by 4 bases, with 13 bases between the two germline ends.

The chain couples TRBV11-2 to TRBJ2-5; D is perhaps TRBD1 (6 bases). The J call may be mistaken, given a closer DNA end match to TRBJ2-7. The CDR3 totals 13 residues. The germline CDR1 and CDR2 sequences are SGHAT and FQNNGV. The CDR3 nucleotides read TGTGCCAGCAGCTTCACAGGGATCAACGAGCAGTACTTC. The encoded protein is CASSFTGINEQYF.

This clone was observed a few times. V and J are TRBV6-6 and TRBJ1-1; a possible D gene is TRBD1 (5 bases). This CDR3 is 14 amino acids long. V lost 5 bases, J lost 3 bases, and 13 bases lay in between. The germline CDR1 and CDR2 sequences are MNHNY and SVGAGI (reference sequence). As DNA, the CDR3 is TGTGCCAGCAGTAGGGACTCTAGGGACACTGAAGCTTTCTTT. Amino acid sequence: CASSRDSRDTEAFF.

To note about this clone: At the DNA level, this CDR3 is encoded by other sequences in the same sample as well. The chain carries TRBV5-1 and TRBJ1-2; tentative D call: TRBD1 (6 bases). Germline V gives CDR1 SGHRS, CDR2 YFSETQ. This CDR3 has 16 residues. The V end was cut by 0 bases, the J end by 8 bases, with 20 bases between. CDR3 region: CASSLGWTAQANGYTF. CDR3 in DNA: TGCGCCAGCAGCTTGGGATGGACAGCCCAAGCGAACGGCTACACCTTC. Using reference TRBV5-1 and TRBJ1-2 for the parts outside the CDR3, the full variable domain is KAGVTQTPRYLIKTRGQQVTLSCSPISGHRSVSWYQQTPGQGLQFLFEYFSETQRNKGNFPGRFSGRQFSNSRSEMNVSTLELGDSALYLCASSLGWTAQANGYTFGSGTRLTVV.

The rearrangement joins TRBV28 to TRBJ2-7, with TRBD1 matching 7 bases. Losses at the gene ends were 2 bases for V and 4 bases for J; bases not matched to a gene: 5. CDR1 is MDHEN, CDR2 SYDVKM, per germline. This CDR3 spans 14 amino acids. Here the CDR3 DNA reads TGTGCCAGCAGTTTACCGGGACAGCCTTACGAGCAGTACTTC. It yields the protein CASSLPGQPYEQYF. Supplemented by reference TRBV28 and TRBJ2-7, the full variable domain reads DVKVTQSSRYLVKRTGEKVFLECVQDMDHENMFWYRQDPGLGLRLIYFSYDVKMKEKGDIPEGYSVSREKKERFSLILESASTNQTSMYLCASSLPGQPYEQYFGPGTRLTVT.

The DNA for the CDR3 is TGTGCCAGCAGCCAAGATCCCAGGTCAAATACGCAGTATTTT. This gives the protein CASSQDPRSNTQYF. The chain recombines TRBV14 with TRBJ2-3; D is uncertain. The CDR3 totals 14 residues. The V end was cut by 0 bases, the J end by 7 bases, with 11 bases between. Germline V gene sequence: CDR1 SGHDN, CDR2 FVKESK.

V and J are TRBV7-6 and TRBJ2-2, with D unresolved. The CDR3 is made up of 12 amino acids. Trimming left V 4 bases short and J 6 bases short, with 6 bases between. Germline loops: CDR1 SGHVS, CDR2 FNYEAQ. DNA for the CDR3: TGTGCCAGCAGCTCCCCGTCCGGGGAGCTGTTTTTT. It translates to CASSSPSGELFF.